The 12 T cell receptor beta chains below come from one sample, sequenced in a study of OX40 agonist ivuxolimab in advanced cancers. The table came from immunoSEQ multiplex PCR; TCRdb's copy has only in-frame clones and leaves some out. The sample consists of 35,000 to 55,000 clones, 90% of them appearing once. Specimen: CD4+ or CD8+ T cells sorted from blood, collected in a trial of the OX40 agonist ivuxolimab. Every receptor here comes from an adult with an advanced solid tumor such as melanoma, head and neck, liver or kidney cancer.

The chain recombines TRBV28 with TRBJ2-7; possible D gene TRBD1, 6 bases. Per the germline V gene, CDR1 is MDHEN and CDR2 is SYDVKM. The CDR3 runs to 14 residues. V lost 6 bases to trimming and J lost 4 bases, with 16 bases between them. CDR3 loop: CASSPWGLAYEQYF. CDR3 DNA sequence: TGTGCCAGCAGCCCCTGGGGGCTGGCGTACGAGCAGTACTTC.

This sequence joins TRBV11-2 and TRBJ2-7, with 7 bases aligning to TRBD1. The CDR3 sequence is 14 residues long. The junction had 5 bases not matched to a gene; V was cut back by 5 bases and J by 1 base. Germline V gene lookup returns CDR1 SGHAT and CDR2 FQNNGV. CDR3 region: CASSPGQISYEQYF. Written as DNA, the CDR3 is TGTGCCAGCAGCCCGGGACAGATTTCCTACGAGCAGTACTTC.

The J gene is TRBJ1-1, the V gene TRBV19; no clear D gene. CDR1 is LNHDA and CDR2 is SQIVND in the germline V gene (reference sequence). The CDR3 consists of 14 residues. Trimming pared 3 bases from V and 2 bases from J, leaving 10 bases between. CDR3 nucleotides: TGTGCCAGTAGTATTAGCTGGGGAAACACTGAAGCTTTCTTT. Translating it yields CASSISWGNTEAFF.

The chain uses TRBV7-3 and TRBJ2-1; D may correspond to TRBD1 or TRBD2 (5 bases each). Per germline, CDR1 SGHTA and CDR2 FQGTGA. V shed 5 bases and J shed 5 bases, with 10 bases lying between them. The CDR3 is 13 amino acids. As DNA, the CDR3 is TGTGCCAGCAGCCCGGGACGGAACAATGAGCAGTTCTTC. Translation gives CASSPGRNNEQFF.

V gene TRBV29-1 combines with J gene TRBJ1-1; 10 nucleotides match TRBD1. This CDR3 has 13 residues. Looked up from germline, CDR1 is SQVTM and CDR2 is ANQGSEA. V trimming: 6 bases; J trimming: 6 bases; junction bases outside the gene matches: 7. DNA of the CDR3: TGCAGCGTCCGACAGGGGGCGGCGGCTGAAGCTTTCTTT. It is translated as CSVRQGAAAEAFF.

The chain couples TRBV6-6 to TRBJ2-7, with 7 bases matching TRBD1. The CDR3 extends over 14 amino acids. V shed 4 bases and J 2 bases; nucleotides not matched to a gene: 5. Germline loops: CDR1 MNHNY, CDR2 SVGAGI (reference sequence). The CDR3 protein is CASSSSGTAYEQYF. CDR3 DNA sequence: TGTGCCAGCAGTTCCTCCGGGACAGCCTACGAGCAGTACTTC.

The chain combines TRBV7-8 with TRBJ2-7; D is ambiguous. The CDR3 runs 13 residues. The V end was cut by 7 bases, the J end by 2 bases, with 12 bases between. Germline V gene data show CDR1 as SGHVS and CDR2 as FQNEAQ. DNA for the CDR3: TGTGCCAGCACCTCTAGAAGGGCCTACGAGCAGTACTTC. It codes for CASTSRRAYEQYF.

J is TRBJ2-1 and V is TRBV10-1; 9 bases fit TRBD1. CDR1 is WNHNN and CDR2 is SYGVQD in the germline V gene (reference sequence). The CDR3 covers 15 residues. V shed 3 bases, J shed 3 bases, and the junction held 3 bases outside the gene matches. CDR3 residues: CASSDPGQGYNEQFF. The CDR3 nucleotides read TGCGCCAGCAGTGATCCGGGACAGGGCTACAATGAGCAGTTCTTC.

The CDR3 sequence is CAWSVDVTGEDEQYF. CDR3 coding DNA: TGTGCCTGGAGTGTCGATGTGACAGGGGAGGACGAGCAGTACTTC. J is TRBJ2-7 and V is TRBV30; 8 bases align to TRBD1. CDR1 is GTSNPN, CDR2 SVGIG, per germline (reference sequence). The V and J ends lost 0 bases and 5 bases, in that order; junction bases with no gene match: 9. The CDR3 has 15 residues.

The V gene is TRBV19, the J gene TRBJ2-7; maybe TRBD2 (5 bases). V lost 2 bases and J lost 2, with 13 bases in between. The CDR3 covers 15 residues. CDR1 is LNHDA and CDR2 is SQIVND in the germline V gene (reference sequence). The DNA of the CDR3 is TGTGCCAGTAGTATATCCAAGGCCGGGGCCTACGAGCAGTACTTC. Translated, it gives CASSISKAGAYEQYF.

The V and J genes are TRBV9 and TRBJ2-7; maybe TRBD2 (5 bases). The CDR3 runs to 15 residues. Germline values: CDR1 SGDLS, CDR2 YYNGEE. V shed 2 bases and J shed 5 bases, with 17 bases lying between them. In DNA form, the CDR3 reads TGTGCCAGCAGCGTCGACTGGGAGTCTCAGGACGAGCAGTACTTC. Protein sequence: CASSVDWESQDEQYF.

Worth noting for this clone: Other DNA variants within this sample encode the same CDR3. This chain links TRBV4-1 with TRBJ2-7, with D maybe TRBD2 (9 bases). This CDR3 is 20 amino acids long. Deletions cut 1 base from V and 3 bases from J, with 28 bases between. Germline assignment: CDR1 MGHRA and CDR2 YSYEKL. CDR3 sequence (DNA): TGCGCCAGCAGCCAAGCTCCCCTCAGGGGGCTTAGCGGGAGTGGCTACGAGCAGTACTTC. Encoded protein: CASSQAPLRGLSGSGYEQYF.